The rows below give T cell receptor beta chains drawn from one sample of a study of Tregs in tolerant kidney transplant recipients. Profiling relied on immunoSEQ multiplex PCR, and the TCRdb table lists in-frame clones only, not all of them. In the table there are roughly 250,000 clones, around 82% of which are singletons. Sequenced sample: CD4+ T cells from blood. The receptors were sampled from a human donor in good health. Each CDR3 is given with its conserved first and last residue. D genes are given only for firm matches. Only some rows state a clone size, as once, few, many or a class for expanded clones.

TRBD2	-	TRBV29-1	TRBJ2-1	TGCAGCGTTGAATTGCTAGCGGGAATCTACAATGAGCAGTTCTTC	CSVELLAGIYNEQFF
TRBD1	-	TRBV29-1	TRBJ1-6	TGCAGCGTTGGGGACAGGGGAGATTCACCCCTCCACTTT	CSVGDRGDSPLHF
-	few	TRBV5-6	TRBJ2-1	TGTGCCAGCAGCTTGTGGGGGACCCACTACAATGAGCAGTTCTTC	CASSLWGTHYNEQFF
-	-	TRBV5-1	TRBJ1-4	TGCGCCAGCAGCTTGGCGGGCGGAAAGACAGTAACTAATGAAAAACTGTTTTTT	CASSLAGGKTVTNEKLFF
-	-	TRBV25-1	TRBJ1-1	TGTGCCAGCAGTGCTTATCCTGAAGCTTTCTTT	CASSAYPEAFF
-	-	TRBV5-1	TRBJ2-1	TGCGCCAGCAGCAGAGAGAATGAGCAGTTCTTC	CASSRENEQFF
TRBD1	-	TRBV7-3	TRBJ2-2	TGTGCCAGCAGCCGGGGACAGGGGTCAATCGCTGGGGAGCTGTTTTTT	CASSRGQGSIAGELFF
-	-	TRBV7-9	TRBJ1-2	TGTGCCAGCAGCTATTCTAACTATGGCTACACCTTC	CASSYSNYGYTF
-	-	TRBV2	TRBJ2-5	TGTGCCAGCAGTGGACTAGAAAGAGAGACCCAGTACTTC	CASSGLERETQYF
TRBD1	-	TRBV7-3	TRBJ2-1	TGTGCCAGCAGCTTATATAAGGGACAGTCCTACAATGAGCAGTTCTTC	CASSLYKGQSYNEQFF
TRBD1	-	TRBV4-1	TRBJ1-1	TGCGCCAGCAGCCAAGAAGGGACAGGGGAAACTGAAGCTTTCTTT	CASSQEGTGETEAFF
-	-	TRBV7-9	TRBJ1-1	TGTGCCAGCAGCCAGAGCGGTGGGTGGAGCACTGAAGCTTTCTTT	CASSQSGGWSTEAFF
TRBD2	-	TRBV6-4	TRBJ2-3	TGTGCCAGCAGGAGACTAGCGGGGGCCACAGATACGCAGTATTTT	CASRRLAGATDTQYF
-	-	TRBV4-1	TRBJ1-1	TGCGCCAGCAGCGTCCAATGGGGGAACACTGAAGCTTTCTTT	CASSVQWGNTEAFF
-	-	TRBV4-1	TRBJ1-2	TGCGCCAGCAGCTTGGACAGATTTTCCTATGGCTACACCTTC	CASSLDRFSYGYTF
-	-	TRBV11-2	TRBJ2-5	TGTGCCAGCAGCCCCACCCTGGCCCGAGAAACCCAGTACTTC	CASSPTLARETQYF
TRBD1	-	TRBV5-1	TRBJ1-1	TGCGCCAGCAGCCCCGGGACAGGGGTTGAAGCTTTCTTT	CASSPGTGVEAFF
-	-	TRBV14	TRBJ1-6	TGTGCCACCCCAGGATACGGGAGCTCGATTAATTCACCCCTCCACTTT	CATPGYGSSINSPLHF
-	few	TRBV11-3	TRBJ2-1	TGTGCCAGCAGCCCATTTAGACCGAGCTCCTACAATGAGCAGTTCTTC	CASSPFRPSSYNEQFF
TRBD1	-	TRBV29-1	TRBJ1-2	TGCAGCGTTGGAGGGGGCGCCACAGGGGTTGGCTACACCTTC	CSVGGGATGVGYTF
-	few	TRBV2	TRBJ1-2	TGTGCCAGCAGACAGGACGTGAGCTATGGCTACACCTTC	CASRQDVSYGYTF
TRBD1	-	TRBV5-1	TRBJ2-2	TGCGCCAGCAGCTTGGGAGGATGGACAGGGGTCATCGGGGAGCTGTTTTTT	CASSLGGWTGVIGELFF
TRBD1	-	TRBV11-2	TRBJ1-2	TGTGCCAGCAGCTATGGACAGGCGGCTGCCTATGGCTACACCTTC	CASSYGQAAAYGYTF
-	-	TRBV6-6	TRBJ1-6	TGTGCCAGCAAATTCGGGGTCGATTCACCCCTCCACTTT	CASKFGVDSPLHF
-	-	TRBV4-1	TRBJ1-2	TGCGCCAGCAGCCAAGATCGGCAGACAGCTAACTATGGCTACACCTTC	CASSQDRQTANYGYTF
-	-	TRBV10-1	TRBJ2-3	TGCGCCAGCAGTGGGAATAGCGCCTCCACAGATACGCAGTATTTT	CASSGNSASTDTQYF
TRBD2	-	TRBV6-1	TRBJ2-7	TGTGCCAGCCGGGGGGGGCTTACCTACGAGCAGTACTTC	CASRGGLTYEQYF
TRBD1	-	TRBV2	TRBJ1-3	TGTGCCAGCACTCAGGGACAGGGAAACACCATATATTTT	CASTQGQGNTIYF
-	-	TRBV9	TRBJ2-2	TGTGCCAGCAGCGTAGGCCCTGCATACAGGAACACCGGGGAGCTGTTTTTT	CASSVGPAYRNTGELFF
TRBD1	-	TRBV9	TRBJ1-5	TGTGCCAGCAGCGTAGGAGCAGGGGGCTATCAGCCCCAGCATTTT	CASSVGAGGYQPQHF
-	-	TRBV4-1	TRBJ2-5	TGCGCCAGCAGCCAGACTCAAGAGACCCAGTACTTC	CASSQTQETQYF
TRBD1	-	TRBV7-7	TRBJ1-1	TGTGCCAGCAGCTTGTCAAGACAGGGTCCCCTTGAAGCTTTCTTT	CASSLSRQGPLEAFF
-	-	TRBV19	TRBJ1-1	TGTGCCAGTAGTATAGGGGGGGGAAACACTGAAGCTTTCTTT	CASSIGGGNTEAFF
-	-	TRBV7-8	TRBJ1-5	TGTGCCAGCAGCTTAGTAGTGGGGGGGCAGCCCCAGCATTTT	CASSLVVGGQPQHF
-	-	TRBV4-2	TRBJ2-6	TGTGCCAGCAGCCAAGGAGAGGCAGGGGCCGGGGCCAACGTCCTGACTTTC	CASSQGEAGAGANVLTF
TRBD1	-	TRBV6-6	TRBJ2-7	TGTGCCAGCAGGATCGACAGGGGTAGGGAGCAGTACTTC	CASRIDRGREQYF
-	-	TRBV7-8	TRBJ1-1	TGTGCCAGCAGTTCAACAGGGTCCAGCACTGAAGCTTTCTTT	CASSSTGSSTEAFF
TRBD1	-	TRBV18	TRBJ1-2	TGTGCCAGCTCACCCGACAGGGGCTGGGGCTACACCTTC	CASSPDRGWGYTF
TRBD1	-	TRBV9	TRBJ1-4	TGTGCCAGCAGCCAGGGGGAAGAAAAAGAAAAACTGTTTTTT	CASSQGEEKEKLFF
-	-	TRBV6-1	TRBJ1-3	TGTGCCAGCAGTGAATTGTTGAGCTCTGGAAACACCATATATTTT	CASSELLSSGNTIYF
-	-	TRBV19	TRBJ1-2	TGTGCCAGTAGTCTCCGACGGACGGGGAACTATGGCTACACCTTC	CASSLRRTGNYGYTF
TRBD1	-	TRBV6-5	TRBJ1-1	TGTGCCAGCAGTAAATACAGGGGAAGAGGCACTGAAGCTTTCTTT	CASSKYRGRGTEAFF
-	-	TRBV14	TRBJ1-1	TGTGCCAGCAGCCCCCAGGGTAGTTCGAACACTGAAGCTTTCTTT	CASSPQGSSNTEAFF
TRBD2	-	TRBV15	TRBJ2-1	TGTGCCACCAGCAGAGCTTTCATGACCGGGAGGATTACCTACAATGAGCAGTTCTTC	CATSRAFMTGRITYNEQFF